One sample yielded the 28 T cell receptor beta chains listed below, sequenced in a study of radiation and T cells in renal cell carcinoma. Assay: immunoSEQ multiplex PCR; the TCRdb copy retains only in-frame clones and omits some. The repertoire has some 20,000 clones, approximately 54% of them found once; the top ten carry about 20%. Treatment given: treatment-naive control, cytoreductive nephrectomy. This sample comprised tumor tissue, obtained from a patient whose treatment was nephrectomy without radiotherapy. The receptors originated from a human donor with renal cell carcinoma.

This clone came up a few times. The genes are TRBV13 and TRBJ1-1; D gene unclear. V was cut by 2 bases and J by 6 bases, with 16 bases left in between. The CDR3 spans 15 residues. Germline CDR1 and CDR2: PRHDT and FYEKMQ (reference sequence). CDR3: CASSLKPPNRAEAFF. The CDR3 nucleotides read TGTGCCAGCAGCTTAAAACCGCCTAATCGGGCTGAAGCTTTCTTT.

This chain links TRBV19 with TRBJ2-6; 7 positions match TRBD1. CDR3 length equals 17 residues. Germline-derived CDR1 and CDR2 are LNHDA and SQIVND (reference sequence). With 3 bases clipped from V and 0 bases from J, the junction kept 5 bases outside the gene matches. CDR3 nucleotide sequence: TGTGCCAGTAGTATCCGGGACAGTCTCTCTGGGGCCAACGTCCTGACTTTC. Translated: CASSIRDSLSGANVLTF.

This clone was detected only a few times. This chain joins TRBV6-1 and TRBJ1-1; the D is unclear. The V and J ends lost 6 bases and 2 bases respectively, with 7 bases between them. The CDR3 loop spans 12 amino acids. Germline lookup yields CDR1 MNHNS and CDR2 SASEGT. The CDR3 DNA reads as TGTGCCAGCAGAAAACCAAACACTGAAGCTTTCTTT. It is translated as CASRKPNTEAFF.

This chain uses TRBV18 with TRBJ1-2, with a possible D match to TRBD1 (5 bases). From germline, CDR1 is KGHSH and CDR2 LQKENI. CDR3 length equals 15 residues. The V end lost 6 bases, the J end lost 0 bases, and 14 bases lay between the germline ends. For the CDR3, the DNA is TGTGCCAGCTCCCTCCGGGACGGAGCTAACTATGGCTACACCTTC. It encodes CASSLRDGANYGYTF.

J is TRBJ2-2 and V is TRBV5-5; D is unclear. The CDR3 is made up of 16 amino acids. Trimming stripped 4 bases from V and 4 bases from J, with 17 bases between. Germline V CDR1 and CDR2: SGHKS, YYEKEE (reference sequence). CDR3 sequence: CASSPARARSTGELFF. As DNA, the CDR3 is TGTGCCAGCAGCCCGGCTAGGGCGCGGAGCACCGGGGAGCTGTTTTTT.

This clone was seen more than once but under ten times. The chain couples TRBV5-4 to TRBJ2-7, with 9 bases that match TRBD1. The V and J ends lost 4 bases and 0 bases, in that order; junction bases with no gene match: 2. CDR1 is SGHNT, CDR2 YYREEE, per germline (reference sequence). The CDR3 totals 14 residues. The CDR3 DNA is TGTGCCAGCAGCGGGGACAGGGTCTCCTACGAGCAGTACTTC. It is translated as CASSGDRVSYEQYF.

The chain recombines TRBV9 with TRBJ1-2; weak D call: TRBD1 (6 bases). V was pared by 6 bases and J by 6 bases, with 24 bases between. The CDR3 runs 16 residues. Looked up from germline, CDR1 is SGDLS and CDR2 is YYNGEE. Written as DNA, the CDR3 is TGTGCCAGCAATACAAACCCCAAACAGGGTAGGGATGGCTACACCTTC. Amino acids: CASNTNPKQGRDGYTF.

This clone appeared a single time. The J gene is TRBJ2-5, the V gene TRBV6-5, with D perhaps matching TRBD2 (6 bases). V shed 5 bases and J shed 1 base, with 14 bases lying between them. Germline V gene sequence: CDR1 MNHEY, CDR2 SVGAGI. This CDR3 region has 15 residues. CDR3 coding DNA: TGTGCCAGCAGTAATCGGGGGAATTCCCAAGAGACCCAGTACTTC. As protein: CASSNRGNSQETQYF.

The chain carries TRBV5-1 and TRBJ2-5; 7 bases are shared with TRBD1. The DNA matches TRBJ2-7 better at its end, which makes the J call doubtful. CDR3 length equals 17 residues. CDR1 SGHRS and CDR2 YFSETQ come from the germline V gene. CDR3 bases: TGCGCCAGCAGCTTGGCGGGGTACAGGGACAGTCCCTACGAGCAGTACTTC. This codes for CASSLAGYRDSPYEQYF.

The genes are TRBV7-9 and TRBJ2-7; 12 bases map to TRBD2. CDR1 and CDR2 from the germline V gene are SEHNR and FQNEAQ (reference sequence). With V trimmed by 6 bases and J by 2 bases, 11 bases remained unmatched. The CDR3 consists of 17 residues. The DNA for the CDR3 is TGTGCCAGCAGTAAGAAGGAACTAGCGGGGGGACCCTACGAGCAGTACTTC. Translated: CASSKKELAGGPYEQYF.

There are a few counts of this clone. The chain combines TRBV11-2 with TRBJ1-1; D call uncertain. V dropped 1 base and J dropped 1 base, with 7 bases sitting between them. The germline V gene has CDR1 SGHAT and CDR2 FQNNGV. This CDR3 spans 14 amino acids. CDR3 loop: CASSLVVPNTEAFF. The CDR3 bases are TGTGCCAGCAGCTTAGTGGTTCCGAACACTGAAGCTTTCTTT.

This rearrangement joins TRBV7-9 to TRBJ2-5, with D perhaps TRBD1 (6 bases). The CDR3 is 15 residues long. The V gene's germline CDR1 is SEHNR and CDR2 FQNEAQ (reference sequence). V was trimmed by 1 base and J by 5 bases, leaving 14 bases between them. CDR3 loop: CASSLGRGDIETQYF. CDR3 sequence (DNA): TGTGCCAGCAGCTTAGGCAGGGGTGATATCGAGACCCAGTACTTC.

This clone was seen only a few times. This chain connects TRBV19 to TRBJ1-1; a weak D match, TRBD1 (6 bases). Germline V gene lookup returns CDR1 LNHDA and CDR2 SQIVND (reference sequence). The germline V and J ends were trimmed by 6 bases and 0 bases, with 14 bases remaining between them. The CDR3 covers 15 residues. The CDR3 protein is CASSFRTGMNTEAFF. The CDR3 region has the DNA TGTGCCAGTAGCTTCCGCACAGGGATGAACACTGAAGCTTTCTTT.

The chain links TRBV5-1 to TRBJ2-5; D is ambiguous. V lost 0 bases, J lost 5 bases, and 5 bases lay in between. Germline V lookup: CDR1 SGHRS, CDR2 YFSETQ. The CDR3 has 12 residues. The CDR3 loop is CASSLDGETQYF. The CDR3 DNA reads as TGCGCCAGCAGCTTGGATGGCGAGACCCAGTACTTC.

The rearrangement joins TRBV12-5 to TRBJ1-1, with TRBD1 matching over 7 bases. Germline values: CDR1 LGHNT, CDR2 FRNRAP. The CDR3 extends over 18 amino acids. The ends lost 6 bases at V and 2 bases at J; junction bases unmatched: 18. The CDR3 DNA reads TGTGCTAGTGGGACCACAGGGGAGTCCCTCACCCTCAACACTGAAGCTTTCTTT. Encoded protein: CASGTTGESLTLNTEAFF.

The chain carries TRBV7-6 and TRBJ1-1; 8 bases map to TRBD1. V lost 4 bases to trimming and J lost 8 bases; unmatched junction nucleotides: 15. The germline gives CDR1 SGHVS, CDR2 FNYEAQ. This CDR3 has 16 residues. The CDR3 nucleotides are TGTGCCAGCAGCTGGGACAGGACCACTCCAACCAGGGAAGCTTTCTTT. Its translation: CASSWDRTTPTREAFF.

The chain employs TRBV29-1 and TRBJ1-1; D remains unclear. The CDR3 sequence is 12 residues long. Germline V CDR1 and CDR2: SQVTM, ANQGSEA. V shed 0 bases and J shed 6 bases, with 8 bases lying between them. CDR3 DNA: TGCAGCGTTGAAGAACTGGGTTCTGAAGCTTTCTTT. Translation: CSVEELGSEAFF.

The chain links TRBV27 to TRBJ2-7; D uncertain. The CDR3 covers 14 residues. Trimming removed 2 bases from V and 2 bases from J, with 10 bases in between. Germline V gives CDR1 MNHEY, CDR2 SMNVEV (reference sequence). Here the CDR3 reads CASSLGQKTYEQYF. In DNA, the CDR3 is TGTGCCAGCAGTTTAGGGCAGAAAACCTACGAGCAGTACTTC.

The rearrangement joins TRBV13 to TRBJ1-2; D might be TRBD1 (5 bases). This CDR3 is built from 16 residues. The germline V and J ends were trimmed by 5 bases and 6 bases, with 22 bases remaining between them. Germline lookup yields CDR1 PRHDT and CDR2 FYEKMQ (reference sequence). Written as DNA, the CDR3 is TGTGCCAGCAGCACTAACCCTACCGGGACCGGGGATGGCTACACCTTC. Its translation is CASSTNPTGTGDGYTF.

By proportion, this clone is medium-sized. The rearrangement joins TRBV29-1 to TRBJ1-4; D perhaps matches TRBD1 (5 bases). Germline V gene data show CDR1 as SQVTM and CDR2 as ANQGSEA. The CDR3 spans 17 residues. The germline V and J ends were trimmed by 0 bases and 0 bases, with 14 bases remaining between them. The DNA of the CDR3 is TGCAGCGTTGAAGATCAGGGCGAAACTACAACTAATGAAAAACTGTTTTTT. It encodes CSVEDQGETTTNEKLFF.

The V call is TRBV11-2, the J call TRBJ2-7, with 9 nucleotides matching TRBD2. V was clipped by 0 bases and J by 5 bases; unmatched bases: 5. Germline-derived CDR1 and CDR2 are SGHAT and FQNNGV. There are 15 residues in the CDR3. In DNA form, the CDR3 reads TGTGCCAGCAGCTTAGAGGGGGGACTAGCCCACGAGCAGTACTTC. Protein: CASSLEGGLAHEQYF. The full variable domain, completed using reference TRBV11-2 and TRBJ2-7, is EAGVAQSPRYKIIEKRQSVAFWCNPISGHATLYWYQQILGQGPKLLIQFQNNGVVDDSQLPKDRFSAERLKGVDSTLKIQPAKLEDSAVYLCASSLEGGLAHEQYFGPGTRLTVT.

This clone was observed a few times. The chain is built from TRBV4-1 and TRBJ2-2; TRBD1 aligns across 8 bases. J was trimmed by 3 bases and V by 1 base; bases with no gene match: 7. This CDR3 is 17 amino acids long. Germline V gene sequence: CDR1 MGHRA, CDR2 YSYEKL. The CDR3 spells CASSQVETGAYTGELFF. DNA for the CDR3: TGCGCCAGCAGCCAAGTAGAGACAGGGGCGTACACCGGGGAGCTGTTTTTT.

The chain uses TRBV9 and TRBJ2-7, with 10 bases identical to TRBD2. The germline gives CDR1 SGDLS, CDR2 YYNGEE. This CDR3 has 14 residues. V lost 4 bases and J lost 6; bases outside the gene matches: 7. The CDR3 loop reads CASSRSGGEAEQYF. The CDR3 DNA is TGTGCCAGCAGCAGGAGCGGGGGGGAAGCCGAGCAGTACTTC.

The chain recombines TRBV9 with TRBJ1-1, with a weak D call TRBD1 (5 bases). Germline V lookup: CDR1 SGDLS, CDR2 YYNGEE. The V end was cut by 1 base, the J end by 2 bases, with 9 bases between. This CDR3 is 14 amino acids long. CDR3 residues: CASSVTGTNTEAFF. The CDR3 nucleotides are TGTGCCAGCAGCGTAACGGGGACCAACACTGAAGCTTTCTTT.

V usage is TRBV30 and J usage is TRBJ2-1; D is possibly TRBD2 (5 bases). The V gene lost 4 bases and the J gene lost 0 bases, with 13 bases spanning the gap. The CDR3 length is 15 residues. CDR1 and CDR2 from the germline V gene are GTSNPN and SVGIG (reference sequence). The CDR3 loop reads CAWKRRGSSYNEQFF. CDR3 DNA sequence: TGTGCCTGGAAAAGACGGGGAAGCTCCTACAATGAGCAGTTCTTC. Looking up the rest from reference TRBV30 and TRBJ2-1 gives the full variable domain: SQTIHQWPATLVQPVGSPLSLECTVEGTSNPNLYWYRQAAGRGLQLLFYSVGIGQISSEVPQNLSASRPQDRQFILSSKKLLLSDSGFYLCAWKRRGSSYNEQFFGPGTRLTVL.

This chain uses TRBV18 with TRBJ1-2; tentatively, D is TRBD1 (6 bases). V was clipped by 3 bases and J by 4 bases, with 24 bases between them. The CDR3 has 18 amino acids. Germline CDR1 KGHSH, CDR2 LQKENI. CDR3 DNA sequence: TGTGCCAGCTCACCGCAGGACAGTTCAAGCGGCTACGGCTATGGCTACACCTTC. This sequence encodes CASSPQDSSSGYGYGYTF.

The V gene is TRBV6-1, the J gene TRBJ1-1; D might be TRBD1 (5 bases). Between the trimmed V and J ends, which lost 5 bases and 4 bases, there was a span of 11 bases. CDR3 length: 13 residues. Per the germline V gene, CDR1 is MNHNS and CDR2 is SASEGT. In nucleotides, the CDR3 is TGTGCCAGCAGTCGACAGATACCCACTGAAGCTTTCTTT. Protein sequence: CASSRQIPTEAFF.

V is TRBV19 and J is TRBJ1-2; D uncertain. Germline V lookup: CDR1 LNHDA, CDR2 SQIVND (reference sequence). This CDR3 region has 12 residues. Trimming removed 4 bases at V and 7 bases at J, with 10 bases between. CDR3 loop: CASSTEPGGYTF. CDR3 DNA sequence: TGTGCCAGTAGTACAGAACCGGGTGGCTACACCTTC. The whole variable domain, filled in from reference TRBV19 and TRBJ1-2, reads DGGITQSPKYLFRKEGQNVTLSCEQNLNHDAMYWYRQDPGQGLRLIYYSQIVNDFQKGDIAEGYSVSREKKESFPLTVTSAQKNPTAFYLCASSTEPGGYTFGSGTRLTVV.